One and the same sample provided the 5 T cell receptor beta chains below, sequenced in a study of cytomegalovirus exposure and HLA in healthy donors. This PCR relied on a set of 60 Vbeta primers and 13 Jbeta primers. The data were produced by immunoSEQ multiplex PCR, yet TCRdb's version contains in-frame clones alone and is incomplete. The profile shows around 200,000 clones, roughly 82% of them singletons. The material sequenced was PBMCs. The source is a girl aged 2 to 9 in good health and CMV-seropositive.

The rearrangement links TRBV6-9 to TRBJ2-7, with a weak D call TRBD1 (5 bases). Germline CDR1 MNHGY, CDR2 SVAAGI. V was trimmed by 1 base and J by 1 base, leaving 11 bases between them. CDR3 length equals 15 residues. The CDR3 region is CASSYYRPLSYEQYF. DNA of the CDR3: TGTGCCAGCAGTTATTACAGGCCCTTATCCTACGAGCAGTACTTC.

This clone was counted once. The V call is TRBV5-1, the J call TRBJ2-7; 7 nucleotides line up with TRBD2. Germline trimming cut 5 bases from V and 2 bases from J; bases unmatched to any gene: 10. The CDR3 runs 15 residues. Per the germline V gene, CDR1 is SGHRS and CDR2 is YFSETQ. The CDR3 spells CASRAAGTLTYEQYF. CDR3 nucleotides: TGCGCCAGCAGGGCAGCGGGGACTCTTACCTACGAGCAGTACTTC.

This chain uses TRBV9 with TRBJ1-1; 7 bases are shared with TRBD1. With 4 bases clipped from V and 4 bases from J, the junction kept 7 bases outside the gene matches. This CDR3 is 14 amino acids long. Germline assignment: CDR1 SGDLS and CDR2 YYNGEE. The CDR3 DNA reads TGTGCCAGCAGCTTATCACAGGGGTTCACTGAAGCTTTCTTT. This gives the protein CASSLSQGFTEAFF. The whole variable domain, remainder taken from reference TRBV9 and TRBJ1-1, is DSGVTQTPKHLITATGQRVTLRCSPRSGDLSVYWYQQSLDQGLQFLIQYYNGEERAKGNILERFSAQQFPDLHSELNLSSLELGDSALYFCASSLSQGFTEAFFGQGTRLTVV.

This clone was picked up one time. The chain joins TRBV27 to TRBJ1-4; D is unclear. Per the germline V gene, CDR1 is MNHEY and CDR2 is SMNVEV (reference sequence). Between the trimmed V and J ends, which lost 8 bases and 7 bases, there was a span of 20 bases. The CDR3 extends over 15 amino acids. The CDR3 loop reads CASYTRRAGPEKLFF. CDR3 nucleotides: TGTGCCAGCTACACCCGGAGGGCAGGACCTGAAAAACTGTTTTTT.

This clone has just a few counts. The CDR3 reads CASSESNTRGEQFF. The CDR3 DNA is TGCGCCAGCAGTGAGTCGAATACCAGGGGTGAGCAGTTCTTC. V usage is TRBV10-1 and J usage is TRBJ2-1, with a possible D match to TRBD1 (6 bases). The germline CDR1 and CDR2 sequences are WNHNN and SYGVQD (reference sequence). V dropped 0 bases and J dropped 9 bases, with 12 bases sitting between them. The CDR3 has 14 residues.